Following are 21 T cell receptor beta chains from one sample sequenced in a study of prognosis after radiotherapy for stage I lung cancer. TCR beta CDR3 amplification from genomic DNA was performed by two-round multiplex PCR. Primers specific to each TRBV and TRBJ gene were used in first-round PCR. TCRdb independently ran MiXCR on the multiplex PCR reads; one entry per CDR3 protein. The sample lists about 47,000 distinct CDR3 sequences; approximately 35% were seen once. Sequencing was performed on PBMCs, taken before or after stereotactic body radiation therapy (not recorded which). The receptor set was obtained from a donor older than 45 with non-small cell lung cancer.

This clonotype has ten or more counts. This rearrangement joins TRBV7-9 to TRBJ1-1; D uncertain. The CDR3 has 15 residues. V lost 4 bases to trimming and J lost 1 base, with 13 bases between them. From germline, CDR1 is SEHNR and CDR2 FQNEAQ (reference sequence). The CDR3 DNA reads TGTGCCAGCAGCTCCTTTAGGCGGAAGAACACTGAAGCTTTCTTT. Its protein is CASSSFRRKNTEAFF.

At least ten counts were recorded for this clonotype. The rearrangement uses TRBV7-2 and TRBJ2-7, with unresolved D. CDR3 length equals 13 residues. The germline gives CDR1 SGHTA, CDR2 FQGNSA. V lost 2 bases to trimming and J lost 0 bases, with 5 bases between them. CDR3 nucleotide sequence: TGTGCCAGCAGCTTACAGGCCTCCTACGAGCAGTACTTC. This encodes CASSLQASYEQYF.

This clonotype occurred many times. This chain joins TRBV19 and TRBJ1-5; D gene unclear. Looked up from germline, CDR1 is LNHDA and CDR2 is SQIVND (reference sequence). V lost 2 bases and J 6 bases, leaving 11 bases between the germline ends. The CDR3 is 14 residues long. This CDR3 is CASSISWEGQPQHF. For the CDR3, the DNA is TGTGCCAGTAGTATAAGTTGGGAGGGTCAGCCCCAGCATTTT. Full variable domain (missing parts from reference TRBV19 and TRBJ1-5): DGGITQSPKYLFRKEGQNVTLSCEQNLNHDAMYWYRQDPGQGLRLIYYSQIVNDFQKGDIAEGYSVSREKKESFPLTVTSAQKNPTAFYLCASSISWEGQPQHFGDGTRLSIL.

The chain recombines TRBV5-1 with TRBJ1-5; D perhaps matches TRBD1 (5 bases). This CDR3 is built from 14 residues. V lost 1 base and J lost 9, with 14 bases in between. Germline V gene data show CDR1 as SGHRS and CDR2 as YFSETQ. The CDR3 reads CASSLYVWGRPQHF. The CDR3 region has the DNA TGCGCCAGCAGCTTGTACGTTTGGGGGAGGCCCCAGCATTTT.

About this clonotype itself: One base away lies a much larger clone, so this may be a sequencing read error. The chain uses TRBV7-3 and TRBJ2-5, with a tentative D call TRBD2 (6 bases). CDR1 is SGHTA and CDR2 is FQGTGA in the germline V gene. The CDR3 has 13 residues. In DNA form, the CDR3 reads TGTGCCAGCAGCTTCCTCGGGGGAGAGAACCAGTACTTC. Protein product: CASSFLGGENQYF.

Points on this clonotype: Possible read error: a much larger clone is one base away. The rearrangement links TRBV14 to TRBJ2-7, with D uncertain. In germline, CDR1 is SGHDN, CDR2 FVKESK. V lost 3 bases to trimming and J lost 6 bases, with 15 bases between them. The length of the CDR3 is 14 residues. The CDR3 loop is CASSQITVSGEQYF. CDR3 in DNA: TGTGCCAGCAGCCAGATAACTGTCTCGGGCGAGCAGTACTTC. Full variable domain (rest looked up from reference TRBV14 and TRBJ2-7): EAGVTQFPSHSVIEKGQTVTLRCDPISGHDNLYWYRRVMGKEIKFLLHFVKESKQDESGMPNNRFLAERTGGTYSTLKVQPAELEDSGVYFCASSQITVSGEQYFGPGTRLTVT.

At least ten counts were recorded for this clonotype. The CDR3 nucleotides are TGTGCCAGCAGCTTAGGGGGATCCTTACAGGGGGAGCCCCAGCATTTT. Translated, it gives CASSLGGSLQGEPQHF. This chain uses TRBV7-2 with TRBJ1-5, with 8 bases fitting TRBD1. This CDR3 is built from 16 residues. V shed 1 base, J shed 8 bases, and the junction held 10 bases outside the gene matches. Germline CDR1 reads SGHTA; CDR2 reads FQGNSA.

This chain links TRBV28 with TRBJ2-7, with D possibly being TRBD2 (7 bases). The CDR3 is 17 residues long. The V gene lost 4 bases and the J gene lost 9 bases, with 28 bases spanning the gap. The germline V gene encodes CDR1 MDHEN and CDR2 SYDVKM. CDR3 nucleotides: TGTGCCAGCAGTTCGACATGGGTCGTGACTAGGGGGGGGCGGCAGTACTTC. Translation gives CASSSTWVVTRGGRQYF.

This clonotype was observed at least ten times. The CDR3 is CSASVILRSYNEQFF. The CDR3 nucleotides are TGCAGTGCTAGTGTGATCTTGAGGTCCTACAATGAGCAGTTCTTC. This chain uses TRBV20-1 with TRBJ2-1, with D unclear. CDR1 is DFQATT, CDR2 SNEGSKA, per germline (reference sequence). The CDR3 runs to 15 residues. V lost 3 bases and J lost 1, with 13 bases in between.

Many counts were recorded for this clonotype. The chain recombines TRBV5-4 with TRBJ2-7; no reliable D call. V shed 3 bases and J shed 0 bases, with 10 bases lying between them. This CDR3 contains 14 residues. The germline gives CDR1 SGHNT, CDR2 YYREEE (reference sequence). The DNA for the CDR3 is TGTGCCAGCAGCTCACGAGGTAGCTCCTACGAGCAGTACTTC. Its protein product is CASSSRGSSYEQYF.

This clonotype was recorded only once. The chain has TRBV20-1 and TRBJ2-7; D perhaps matches TRBD2 (6 bases). The V and J ends lost 1 base and 4 bases respectively, with 17 bases between them. The CDR3 sequence is 15 residues long. Germline CDR1 DFQATT, CDR2 SNEGSKA (reference sequence). CDR3 sequence reads: CSARVLLATSYEQYF. CDR3 nucleotide sequence: TGCAGTGCTAGAGTTCTGCTAGCGACCTCTTACGAGCAGTACTTC.

Points on this clonotype: This sequence is one base from a far larger clone and is likely a read error. The V call is TRBV6-2 or TRBV6-3, the J call TRBJ2-3, with unresolved D. Germline loops: CDR1 MNHEY, CDR2 SVGEGT. This CDR3 comprises 13 residues. V lost 8 bases to trimming and J lost 7 bases, with 16 bases between them. For the CDR3, the DNA is TGTGCCAGCTTGGTTTCCCGCGCATATACGCAGTATTTT. Translated, it gives CASLVSRAYTQYF.

At least ten counts were recorded for this clonotype. The V gene is TRBV5-1, the J gene TRBJ2-7; D possibly corresponds to TRBD2 (5 bases). The germline gives CDR1 SGHRS, CDR2 YFSETQ. This CDR3 contains 14 residues. Trimming shortened V by 0 bases and J by 6 bases, and 13 bases separated the two germline ends. The CDR3 protein is CASSLAEHRGEQYF. The DNA of the CDR3 is TGCGCCAGCAGCTTGGCCGAACACCGGGGCGAGCAGTACTTC. Complete variable domain (other parts from reference TRBV5-1 and TRBJ2-7): KAGVTQTPRYLIKTRGQQVTLSCSPISGHRSVSWYQQTPGQGLQFLFEYFSETQRNKGNFPGRFSGRQFSNSRSEMNVSTLELGDSALYLCASSLAEHRGEQYFGPGTRLTVT.

This clonotype was seen many times. V is TRBV12-3 or TRBV12-4 and J is TRBJ2-3; D is ambiguous. V gave up 3 bases and J gave up 0 bases, with 4 bases separating them. The CDR3 is made up of 13 amino acids. CDR3 in DNA: TGTGCCAGCAGTTTTGGGAGCACAGATACGCAGTATTTT. Translation: CASSFGSTDTQYF.

This clonotype was observed many times. V and J are TRBV15 and TRBJ2-7; 8 nucleotides agree with TRBD1. The CDR3 loop spans 13 amino acids. V lost 4 bases and J lost 3; bases outside the gene matches: 2. Germline V gene lookup returns CDR1 LNHNV and CDR2 YYDKDF (reference sequence). CDR3 region: CATSTDRDYEQYF. CDR3 DNA: TGTGCCACCAGCACGGACAGGGACTACGAGCAGTACTTC.

This chain connects TRBV14 to TRBJ2-7; either TRBD1 or TRBD2 may fit D (5 bases each). Trimming left V 4 bases short and J 6 bases short, with 22 bases between. The CDR3 consists of 16 residues. In germline, CDR1 is SGHDN, CDR2 FVKESK. The CDR3 reads CASSPHSGTVPGEQYF. DNA for the CDR3: TGTGCCAGCAGCCCGCACTCCGGGACGGTTCCCGGCGAGCAGTACTTC.

This clonotype has at least ten counts. The chain employs TRBV4-3 and TRBJ1-1, with TRBD1 as a possible D gene (6 bases). Deletions cut 1 base from V and 5 bases from J, with 11 bases between. The germline gives CDR1 LGHNA, CDR2 YSLEER. The CDR3 extends over 14 amino acids. Written as DNA, the CDR3 is TGCGCCAGCAGCCAAGGAGGGAGGGGGACTGAAGCTTTCTTT. Translation gives CASSQGGRGTEAFF.

In its sample, this clonotype was seen once. This may stem from a read error, because a much larger clone lies one nucleotide away. The genes are TRBV7-6 and TRBJ2-5, with no clear D. The CDR3 extends over 13 amino acids. Germline CDR1 is SGHVS and CDR2 is FNYEAQ. The CDR3 loop is CPSSLAPTETQYF. As DNA, the CDR3 is TGTCCCAGCAGCTTAGCACCCACGGAGACCCAGTACTTC.

As for this clonotype: The conserved final phenylalanine or tryptophan is absent from the CDR3, which likely points to a read error. The CDR3 reads CSARDALQGEGYGYTL. CDR3 sequence (DNA): TGCAGTGCTAGAGATGCCCTACAGGGAGAGGGCTATGGCTACACCTTA. This chain links TRBV20-1 with TRBJ1-2, with D possibly TRBD1 on 6 matching bases. V shed 0 bases and J shed 4 bases, with 18 bases lying between them. Germline V lookup: CDR1 DFQATT, CDR2 SNEGSKA (reference sequence). The CDR3 consists of 16 residues.

The sample holds a few counts of this clonotype. This may be a read error, as it is one base from a much larger clone. The chain employs TRBV6-1 and TRBJ2-7; D unresolved. The CDR3 consists of 16 residues. Trimming took off 7 bases at V and 0 bases at J, with 19 bases between the two ends. Germline assignment: CDR1 MNHNS and CDR2 SASEGT. The CDR3 sequence is CASISPGSPGSYEQYF. CDR3 coding DNA: TGTGCCAGCATATCCCCGGGTTCCCCGGGCTCCTACGAGCAGTACTTC.

This clonotype showed up many times. The germline gene is not matched at one end of the junction; a read error may be the cause. The chain couples TRBV12-3 or TRBV12-4 to TRBJ1-3, with D maybe TRBD1 (6 bases). The CDR3 length is 13 residues. The CDR3 region is CAGAADSGNTIYF. DNA for the CDR3: TGCGCGGGGGCAGCCGACTCTGGAAACACCATATATTTT.